The T cell receptor (beta chain) described here comes from a study of T cell repertoires in cytomegalovirus infection (dated by TCRdb to about 2019). Regarding the complete study: Peptide stimulations targeted recently identified HLA-C-restricted CMV epitopes, whose presentation resists viral immunomodulation, together with well-studied HLA-B-restricted epitopes. Because public TCR beta signatures pointed to carriage of CMV infection together with the matching HLA type, the HLA type of each donor mattered for the analysis. Beyond this particular receptor, the publication reports: In both this cohort and an independent roughly 330-donor cohort, the cumulative frequency of public TCR beta family members distinguished carriers of CMV infection plus the relevant HLA type. The ex vivo response was dominated by HLA-C-restricted CMV-specific TCR beta clonotypes, which also provided the single most frequent clonotype in two of eight donors.

Taken with the paper, the label for treatment or condition translates to: in vitro stimulation with specific CMV peptide epitopes to enrich CMV-specific T cells. Sequencing was performed on an Illumina HiSeq 1500. TCRdb reran the public reads through fastp at Q25 and MiXCR, keeping productive beta chains. Each record represents a unique CDR3 protein, reported with the most common genes and DNA among its rows. This sample is represented by 900,000 to 950,000 distinct CDR3 sequences; about a third of them were singletons. The top ten constitute around 15% of the sample. As regards this clonotype: It lacks a known antigen. No much larger clonotype is one base removed from it; base qualities were not supplied.

Trimming removed 6 bases from V and 0 bases from J; the gene matches leave 4 bases unexplained. The germline V gene (reference sequence) specifies SEHNR as CDR1 and FQNEAQ as CDR2. Inclusive of the bounding cysteine and phenylalanine, the CDR3 is 15 residues long. Only the CDR3 DNA is retained, 45 bases long and in frame from the first base. This sequence uses TRBV7-9 and TRBJ2-7, and TRBD1 aligns with 11 junction nucleotides. Sequencing was performed on cultured CD8+ T cells from PBMCs, taken from culture after CMV antigen stimulation. The source is a human donor in good health (CMV status not recorded). Some clones in this sample may be carry-over from other donors' samples. The CDR3 has the sequence CASSSDRGHSYEQYF. The base sequence is TGTGCCAGCAGTTCGGACAGGGGGCACTCCTACGAGCAGTACTTC.